These 29 T cell receptor beta chains originate from one sample sequenced in a study of identical twins (dated by TCRdb to 2016 to 2017). Libraries were built with 5' RACE. The sequencer listed for this sample is Illumina HiSeq 2000. TCRdb ran its own pipeline on the public reads, namely fastp trimming at Q25 and MiXCR clone calling, and kept in-frame beta chains. Identical CDR3 proteins give one entry, which carries the most common genes and DNA. Across this sample there are 1,800,000 or so distinct CDR3 sequences, with roughly a third seen only once. Over 0.25% of the sample belongs to the ten largest clones. Sample: cord blood. These receptors all come from a newborn girl in good health.

This clonotype was seen only a few times. The chain employs TRBV27 and TRBJ2-3, with TRBD2 as a possible D gene (5 bases). The germline V gene encodes CDR1 MNHEY and CDR2 SMNVEV (reference sequence). The length of the CDR3 is 14 residues. Deletions cut 8 bases from V and 3 bases from J, with 15 bases between. CDR3 DNA sequence: TGTGCCAGCGGTTGGGCTAGCAGGACAGATACGCAGTATTTT. As protein: CASGWASRTDTQYF.

The chain carries TRBV13 and TRBJ2-1, with 13 positions matching TRBD2. The length of the CDR3 is 17 residues. CDR1 PRHDT and CDR2 FYEKMQ come from the germline V gene (reference sequence). With 3 bases clipped from V and 8 bases from J, the junction kept 10 bases outside the gene matches. CDR3 sequence (DNA): TGTGCCAGCAGCTTGGGCTTACTAGCGGGAGGGGGCGATGAGCAGTTCTTC. It yields the protein CASSLGLLAGGGDEQFF.

This clonotype was picked up a small number of times. The chain recombines TRBV20-1 with TRBJ2-3; possibly TRBD2 for D (6 bases). Trimming took 3 bases from V and 2 from J, leaving 12 bases between them. The CDR3 runs 14 residues. Germline lookup yields CDR1 DFQATT and CDR2 SNEGSKA (reference sequence). CDR3 region: CSASGTFLTDTQYF. The CDR3 DNA reads TGCAGTGCTAGTGGGACTTTCCTCACAGATACGCAGTATTTT.

This sequence joins TRBV20-1 and TRBJ2-5, with 8 bases matching TRBD2. CDR1 and CDR2 (germline): DFQATT, SNEGSKA (reference sequence). V lost 5 bases to trimming and J lost 2 bases; unmatched junction nucleotides: 10. The CDR3 loop spans 15 amino acids. This chain's CDR3 is CSAAPVAGNQETQYF. DNA of the CDR3: TGCAGTGCTGCCCCGGTAGCGGGAAATCAAGAGACCCAGTACTTC.

The chain has TRBV27 and TRBJ2-3, with D unclear. Trimming shortened V by 0 bases and J by 2 bases, and 6 bases separated the two germline ends. This CDR3 spans 14 amino acids. The germline V gene has CDR1 MNHEY and CDR2 SMNVEV (reference sequence). The CDR3 reads CASSLSYYTDTQYF. The CDR3 bases are TGTGCCAGCAGTTTATCCTACTACACAGATACGCAGTATTTT.

A single count supports this clonotype. The chain has TRBV6-6 and TRBJ1-2; D not resolved. The CDR3 runs 15 residues. Between the trimmed V and J ends, which lost 6 bases and 0 bases, there was a span of 14 bases. Germline CDR1 and CDR2: MNHNY and SVGAGI (reference sequence). The CDR3 spells CASRFGEGPNYGYTF. The CDR3 DNA follows: TGTGCCAGCAGGTTTGGCGAGGGCCCTAACTATGGCTACACCTTC.

The J gene is TRBJ2-7, the V gene TRBV3-1; perhaps TRBD2 as D (5 bases). This CDR3 is built from 14 residues. Germline CDR1 reads LGHDT; CDR2 reads YNNKEL (reference sequence). Trimming shortened V by 4 bases and J by 2 bases, and 12 bases separated the two germline ends. This chain's CDR3 is CASSPGILTYEQYF. In nucleotides, the CDR3 is TGTGCCAGCAGCCCCGGGATACTAACCTACGAGCAGTACTTC.

In its sample, this clonotype was seen a few times. This rearrangement joins TRBV27 to TRBJ2-7; TRBD2 aligns across 11 bases. This CDR3 has 16 amino acids. The J segment lost 2 bases and the V segment lost 5 bases, leaving 8 bases of the junction unmatched. CDR1 is MNHEY, CDR2 SMNVEV, per germline (reference sequence). As DNA, the CDR3 is TGTGCCAGCAGTCCGGGACTAGCGGTGCTAACCTACGAGCAGTACTTC. Amino acid sequence: CASSPGLAVLTYEQYF.

V gene TRBV6-5 combines with J gene TRBJ2-1; a possible D gene is TRBD2 (6 bases). V was clipped by 1 base and J by 7 bases, with 11 bases between them. Germline V gene lookup returns CDR1 MNHEY and CDR2 SVGAGI. The CDR3 covers 14 residues. CDR3 in amino acids: CASSYYPSGNEQFF. The CDR3 region has the DNA TGTGCCAGCAGTTACTACCCCAGCGGGAATGAGCAGTTCTTC.

The genes are TRBV6-6 and TRBJ1-1; D is undetermined. The germline gives CDR1 MNHNY, CDR2 SVGAGI (reference sequence). V shed 1 base and J shed 5 bases, with 20 bases lying between them. This CDR3 comprises 17 residues. The CDR3 loop reads CASSYLRVDTEGTEAFF. In DNA, the CDR3 is TGTGCCAGCAGTTACTTAAGGGTAGACACCGAAGGAACTGAAGCTTTCTTT.

This clonotype was seen more than once but under ten times. The CDR3: CASSQGTAITEAFF. In DNA form, the CDR3 reads TGTGCCAGCAGCCAAGGAACCGCTATCACTGAAGCTTTCTTT. This chain links TRBV3-1 with TRBJ1-1; D is unresolved. The length of the CDR3 is 14 residues. Trimming left V 1 base short and J 4 bases short, with 10 bases between. Looked up from germline, CDR1 is LGHDT and CDR2 is YNNKEL (reference sequence).

The rearrangement links TRBV7-8 to TRBJ1-2, with a tentative D call TRBD1 (5 bases). The CDR3 length is 14 residues. Germline loops: CDR1 SGHVS, CDR2 FQNEAQ. With 5 bases removed from V and 8 bases from J, the gap between germline ends came to 18 bases. The DNA of the CDR3 is TGTGCCAGCAGCCTCTATCCCGAGCCAGGGGGCTACACCTTC. Its translation is CASSLYPEPGGYTF.

This clonotype was seen a handful of times. The chain links TRBV21-1 to TRBJ2-3; TRBD1, the D gene given by the table, was not confirmed from the DNA. TRBV21-1 constitutes a pseudogene. The CDR3 is 16 amino acids. The CDR3 DNA is TGTGCCAGCAGCAAAGACGGGGCAGGGAGCACAGATACGCAGTATTTT. Its translation: CASSKDGAGSTDTQYF.

On this clonotype itself: Mismatch with germline at one junction end may stem from a read error. V is TRBV15 and J is TRBJ2-2, with 7 bases identical to TRBD1. Germline-derived CDR1 and CDR2 are LNHNV and YYDKDF (reference sequence). CDR3 length: 18 residues. The DNA for the CDR3 is TGTGCCGCCAGCAGAGATAGGTTCCAGGGGGCGAACACCGGGGAGCTGTTTTTT. Translation: CAASRDRFQGANTGELFF. The full variable domain, completed using reference TRBV15 and TRBJ2-2, is DAMVIQNPRYQVTQFGKPVTLSCSQTLNHNVMYWYQQKSSQAPKLLFHYYDKDFNNEADTPDNFQSRRPNTSFCFLDIRSPGLGDTAMYLCAASRDRFQGANTGELFFGEGSRLTVL.

This clonotype has only a few counts. The chain links TRBV27 to TRBJ2-5; TRBD1 agrees at 7 bases. With V trimmed by 0 bases and J by 11 bases, 6 bases remained unmatched. This CDR3 has 13 residues. Germline V gives CDR1 MNHEY, CDR2 SMNVEV (reference sequence). CDR3 amino acids: CASSLSRTGQQYF. CDR3 DNA: TGTGCCAGCAGTTTATCGCGTACGGGACAGCAGTACTTC.

Points on this clonotype: One junction end does not reproduce the germline sequence, and a read error may be involved. V and J are TRBV7-2 and TRBJ2-7, with no clear D. The J call is in doubt because the DNA end fits TRBJ2-5 better. Germline CDR1 and CDR2: SGHTA and FQGNSA. The CDR3 length is 13 residues. The CDR3 nucleotides are TGTGTCAGCAGCTTAGATGTGCGGGAGACCCAGTACTTC. Its protein is CVSSLDVRETQYF.

The chain joins TRBV25-1 to TRBJ2-1; 9 bases fit TRBD2. The germline CDR1 and CDR2 sequences are MGHDK and SYGVNS. V shed 1 base and J 4 bases; nucleotides not matched to a gene: 5. This CDR3 has 16 residues. CDR3 coding DNA: TGTGCCAGCAGTGAATTGGCGGGAGGGCCTTACAATGAGCAGTTCTTC. It encodes CASSELAGGPYNEQFF.

V gene TRBV5-1 combines with J gene TRBJ2-5; 11 bases are a match to TRBD2. Germline loops: CDR1 SGHRS, CDR2 YFSETQ. The CDR3 has 16 amino acids. Trimming took 0 bases from V and 4 from J; bases not matched to a gene: 5. As DNA, the CDR3 is TGCGCCAGCAGCTTGGCGCTAGCGGGAGGAAGAGAGACCCAGTACTTC. The encoded protein is CASSLALAGGRETQYF. Using reference TRBV5-1 and TRBJ2-5 for the parts outside the CDR3, the full variable domain is KAGVTQTPRYLIKTRGQQVTLSCSPISGHRSVSWYQQTPGQGLQFLFEYFSETQRNKGNFPGRFSGRQFSNSRSEMNVSTLELGDSALYLCASSLALAGGRETQYFGPGTRLLVL.

This chain uses TRBV15 with TRBJ2-3, with 7 bases matching TRBD2. This CDR3 is 17 amino acids long. The junction had 8 bases not matched to a gene; V was cut back by 0 bases and J by 2 bases. The germline gives CDR1 LNHNV, CDR2 YYDKDF (reference sequence). CDR3 DNA: TGTGCCACCAGCAGAGATGGGAGGGCTTCCCCCACAGATACGCAGTATTTT. Translated: CATSRDGRASPTDTQYF. The entire variable domain, with the rest obtained from reference TRBV15 and TRBJ2-3, is as follows: DAMVIQNPRYQVTQFGKPVTLSCSQTLNHNVMYWYQQKSSQAPKLLFHYYDKDFNNEADTPDNFQSRRPNTSFCFLDIRSPGLGDTAMYLCATSRDGRASPTDTQYFGPGTRLTVL.

This clonotype was detected once. A much larger clone sits a single nucleotide away, making a read error possible. The chain links TRBV10-3 to TRBJ2-7; 9 bases align to TRBD1. Trimming at V came to 2 bases and at J to 0 bases, leaving 2 bases not matched to a gene. The germline V gene encodes CDR1 ENHRY and CDR2 SYGVKD. The CDR3 totals 15 residues. The CDR3 loop is CAISEGQGISYEQYF. Written as DNA, the CDR3 is TGTGCCATCAGTGAGGGACAGGGGATCTCCTACGAGCAGTACTTC.

The gene calls are TRBV20-1 and TRBJ1-1; 9 bases match TRBD1. The V and J ends lost 0 bases and 6 bases, in that order; junction bases with no gene match: 8. CDR1 is DFQATT and CDR2 is SNEGSKA in the germline V gene (reference sequence). The CDR3 loop spans 15 amino acids. The chain's CDR3 is CSAREWGQGKAEAFF. The CDR3 DNA sequence: TGCAGTGCTAGAGAGTGGGGACAGGGCAAGGCTGAAGCTTTCTTT.

The chain has TRBV20-1 and TRBJ1-6, with 8 bases lining up with TRBD1. The CDR3 runs to 14 residues. Unmatched junction bases numbered 4, after V lost 4 bases and J lost 5 bases. Germline assignment: CDR1 DFQATT and CDR2 SNEGSKA (reference sequence). As DNA, the CDR3 is TGCAGTGCTACAGGGGGCTTTAATAATTCACCCCTCCACTTT. Translating gives CSATGGFNNSPLHF.

This clonotype was seen a few times. This chain links TRBV18 with TRBJ2-5, with D tentatively TRBD1 (6 bases). The CDR3 is made up of 16 amino acids. Trimming removed 1 base at V and 5 bases at J, with 17 bases between. Looked up from germline, CDR1 is KGHSH and CDR2 is LQKENI. As DNA, the CDR3 is TGTGCCAGCTCACCACGTGCCGGACAGCCGTCGGAGACCCAGTACTTC. Translating gives CASSPRAGQPSETQYF.

The sample holds a few counts of this clonotype. This chain links TRBV5-1 with TRBJ2-7; 9 nucleotides match TRBD2. The CDR3 is 15 amino acids. In germline, CDR1 is SGHRS, CDR2 YFSETQ. J lost 4 bases, V lost 0 bases, and 5 bases had no gene match. CDR3 sequence reads: CASSLAAGGRYEQYF. In DNA, the CDR3 is TGCGCCAGCAGCTTGGCAGCGGGAGGCCGTTACGAGCAGTACTTC.

The chain links TRBV20-1 to TRBJ2-5; D gene uncertain. Per the germline V gene, CDR1 is DFQATT and CDR2 is SNEGSKA (reference sequence). The CDR3 has 12 amino acids. Trimming took 0 bases from V and 11 from J, leaving 13 bases between them. The CDR3 loop is CSARDKDNEQYF. The CDR3 nucleotides read TGCAGTGCTAGAGATAAAGACAATGAGCAGTACTTC.

The chain uses TRBV11-2 and TRBJ1-5; D is possibly TRBD1 (5 bases). Trimming pared 1 base from V and 7 bases from J, leaving 14 bases between. Per the germline V gene, CDR1 is SGHAT and CDR2 is FQNNGV. CDR3 length equals 15 residues. In DNA form, the CDR3 reads TGTGCCAGCAGCTTAGGGGGGGGAATTGCCCAGCCCCAGCATTTT. Protein sequence: CASSLGGGIAQPQHF.

V and J are TRBV20-1 and TRBJ1-2, with 8 bases that match TRBD1. This CDR3 is built from 14 residues. The germline V gene has CDR1 DFQATT and CDR2 SNEGSKA (reference sequence). V dropped 0 bases and J dropped 4; count of bases not matched to a gene: 4. In nucleotides, the CDR3 is TGCAGTGCTAGAGATGCAGGGGGCTCCTATGGCTACACCTTC. Its translation: CSARDAGGSYGYTF.

In its sample, this clonotype was seen a few times. The V gene is TRBV28, the J gene TRBJ2-5, with D maybe TRBD1 (6 bases). Per the germline V gene, CDR1 is MDHEN and CDR2 is SYDVKM. The CDR3 has 14 residues. The V end lost 3 bases, the J end lost 4 bases, and 12 bases lay between the germline ends. The CDR3 DNA sequence: TGTGCCAGCAGTTTTCTGGGCAGGGGAGAGACCCAGTACTTC. It specifies CASSFLGRGETQYF.

This clonotype was found a few times. The V call is TRBV9, the J call TRBJ2-1; D may be TRBD2 (6 bases). CDR3 length: 16 residues. The germline V gene has CDR1 SGDLS and CDR2 YYNGEE. The V end was cut by 0 bases, the J end by 0 bases, with 10 bases between. The DNA for the CDR3 is TGTGCCAGCAGCGTAGAATGGGACTCCTCCTACAATGAGCAGTTCTTC. Protein product: CASSVEWDSSYNEQFF.